The 5 T cell receptor beta chains in this list originate from one sample, sequenced in a study of CD8+CD57+ T cells in acquired aplastic anemia (dated by TCRdb to the late 2010s). The data were produced on an Illumina HiSeq 2000. Genomic DNA was used as template for profiling of TCR beta VDJ combinations and CDR3 sequences. TCRdb reprocessed the public reads (quality trimming at Q25 with fastp, clone calling with MiXCR) and kept in-frame beta chains. Rows are unified per CDR3 protein, each entry keeping the most common DNA and genes. The sample contains 350,000 to 450,000 distinct CDR3 sequences, roughly 68% of them found a single time. The ten largest clones add up to approximately 3.9% of the sample. Sequencing was done on a sample of sorted CD4+, CD8+, or CD8+CD57+ T cells (not recorded which) from PBMCs. These receptors originate from a human donor in good health, serving as a control.

With respect to this clonotype: The junction departs from the called germline gene at one end, perhaps through a read error. This chain uses TRBV7-6 with TRBJ1-6; D is unresolved. Germline V gene data show CDR1 as SGHVS and CDR2 as FNYEAQ. The length of the CDR3 is 16 residues. The CDR3 is CASSETAPEPNPPLHF. The CDR3 region has the DNA TGCGCCAGCAGCGAGACTGCACCCGAACCTAATCCACCCCTCCACTTT.

The table lists this clonotype with a count of one. The chain employs TRBV2 and TRBJ1-6; 7 positions agree with TRBD1. This CDR3 is built from 15 residues. V lost 10 bases to trimming and J lost 12 bases; unmatched junction nucleotides: 18. Per germline, CDR1 SNHLY and CDR2 FYNNEI. The CDR3 protein is CATSSEDRETGPLHF. CDR3 coding DNA: TGTGCCACCAGCAGCGAAGACAGGGAAACCGGACCCCTCCACTTT.

This clonotype was seen just once. The gene calls are TRBV11-2 and TRBJ1-2, with D unclear. The V gene lost 5 bases and the J gene lost 4 bases, with 14 bases spanning the gap. This CDR3 is 14 amino acids long. Germline values: CDR1 SGHAT, CDR2 FQNNGV. DNA of the CDR3: TGTGCCAGCAGCATAGTAACAGCGACCTATGGCTACACCTTC. Amino acids: CASSIVTATYGYTF. The whole variable domain, remainder taken from reference TRBV11-2 and TRBJ1-2, is EAGVAQSPRYKIIEKRQSVAFWCNPISGHATLYWYQQILGQGPKLLIQFQNNGVVDDSQLPKDRFSAERLKGVDSTLKIQPAKLEDSAVYLCASSIVTATYGYTFGSGTRLTVV.

At least ten counts were recorded for this clonotype. The chain couples TRBV30 to TRBJ2-2; no clear D gene. The CDR3 length is 12 residues. Germline assignment: CDR1 GTSNPN and CDR2 SVGIG (reference sequence). V lost 0 bases to trimming and J lost 6 bases, with 5 bases between them. CDR3 loop: CAWSVRPGELFF. The CDR3 DNA is TGTGCCTGGAGTGTACGCCCCGGGGAGCTGTTTTTT.

With regard to this clonotype: As the CDR3 is not closed by the conserved phenylalanine or tryptophan, this likely results from a read error. No DNA is shown, since the ends of the CDR3 on it are uncertain; the CDR3 is the one TCRdb lists. The V gene is TRBV7-3, the J gene TRBJ1-2; TRBD1, as called in the table, went unchecked against the DNA. Inclusive of both ends, the CDR3 amounts to 13 amino acids. Germline V gives CDR1 SGHTA, CDR2 FQGTGA. The CDR3: CASSSPGGYGNTL.